The source of this T cell receptor (beta chain) is a study of blood T cell repertoires in COVID-19. Study overall: Samples of COVID-19 (acute and convalescent) were obtained from the United States, Italy and Spain. T cells, B-cell-depleted T cells, or PBMCs supplied cDNA or gDNA.

Authors' data handling: Nucleated cell number was recorded as an estimate derived from reference gene primer amplification. This table comes from immunoSEQ multiplex PCR, and its TCRdb copy is limited to in-frame clones, with some not included. The DNA gave D and trimming, while V, J and clone size come from that table. The sample contains about 18,000 clones, around 90% of which appear only once. CDR3 length: 13 amino acids. V lost 5 bases and J 2 bases, leaving 10 bases between the germline ends. CDR1 is MNHEY, CDR2 SVGAGI, per germline. The sequence came from a man aged 50 or older with active COVID-19. The sequencing input was peripheral blood. This chain links TRBV6-5 with TRBJ2-7, with D perhaps matching TRBD2 (5 bases). CDR3 coding DNA: TGTGCCAGCAGTCCCGGGGTGACCTACGAGCAGTACTTC. This sequence encodes CASSPGVTYEQYF.